The 7 T cell receptor beta chains presented below share a single source sample, sequenced in a study of T cells in Graves' hyperthyroidism and ophthalmopathy. Template material for amplifying TCR beta CDR3 regions consisted of RNA transcripts. With the HTBI primer set, the TCR CDR3 went through a first round of RT-PCR. TCRdb reanalysed the multiplex PCR reads using MiXCR and keeps one entry per CDR3 protein. The sample shows about 640,000 distinct CDR3 sequences, less than 25% of them seen only once. Sequenced sample: blood. These TCRs come from a man aged 25-40 years with Graves' ophthalmopathy.

In its sample, this clonotype was seen a few times. The V gene is TRBV27, the J gene TRBJ2-7, with 9 bases that match TRBD1. Germline V lookup: CDR1 MNHEY, CDR2 SMNVEV (reference sequence). The CDR3 has 15 residues. Trimming at V came to 2 bases and at J to 3 bases, leaving 5 bases not matched to a gene. The CDR3 DNA follows: TGTGCCAGCAGTTTAGTCCGGGACAGGGTCTACGAGCAGTACTTC. It is translated as CASSLVRDRVYEQYF.

The chain recombines TRBV20-1 with TRBJ2-1; 8 bases fit TRBD2. Trimming at V came to 5 bases and at J to 3 bases, leaving 9 bases not matched to a gene. Germline V gives CDR1 DFQATT, CDR2 SNEGSKA (reference sequence). This CDR3 region has 15 residues. The CDR3 spells CSASSGGTSYNEQFF. DNA of the CDR3: TGCAGTGCTTCGAGTGGCGGGACTAGCTACAATGAGCAGTTCTTC.

This clonotype showed up many times. The chain has TRBV11-1 and TRBJ2-3; 9 nucleotides align to TRBD2. Germline CDR1 reads SGHAT; CDR2 reads FQDESV (reference sequence). The CDR3 has 17 amino acids. The V segment lost 5 bases and the J segment 1 base; nucleotides outside the gene matches: 10. CDR3 coding DNA: TGTGCCAGCAGCCGCAGTCCACTAGCGGGCCGCACAGATACGCAGTATTTT. Translation gives CASSRSPLAGRTDTQYF.

This rearrangement joins TRBV10-3 to TRBJ2-7; 12 nucleotides agree with TRBD2. V trimming: 3 bases; J trimming: 5 bases; junction bases outside the gene matches: 5. The CDR3 is made up of 15 amino acids. Germline CDR1 is ENHRY and CDR2 is SYGVKD. CDR3 in DNA: TGTGCCATCAGTGATAGGACTAGCGGGACTCACGAGCAGTACTTC. It yields the protein CAISDRTSGTHEQYF.

This clonotype was detected only a few times. V and J are TRBV18 and TRBJ2-4; 9 bases match TRBD1. The CDR3 is 14 residues long. V dropped 3 bases and J dropped 9; count of bases not matched to a gene: 6. Germline V gene data show CDR1 as KGHSH and CDR2 as LQKENI. The CDR3 DNA reads TGTGCCAGCTCACCTTCGGGACAGGGCTCCATTCAGTACTTC. Residues: CASSPSGQGSIQYF.

The gene calls are TRBV10-3 and TRBJ1-3, with TRBD1 matching 8 bases. V lost 0 bases, J lost 3 bases, and 7 bases stayed unmatched. Germline CDR1 is ENHRY and CDR2 is SYGVKD. The CDR3 runs 17 residues. The CDR3: CAISESEGQDSGNTIYF. In DNA form, the CDR3 reads TGTGCCATCAGTGAGTCCGAGGGACAGGACAGTGGAAACACCATATATTTT.

This clonotype has a count of ten or more. The chain carries TRBV12-3 or TRBV12-4 and TRBJ2-1; 11 bases map to TRBD2. The CDR3 sequence is 19 residues long. V lost 5 bases to trimming and J lost 3 bases; unmatched junction nucleotides: 15. CDR3 sequence (DNA): TGTGCCAGCAGTCGGATACCCTTTACTAGCGGGAGAGGCTACAATGAGCAGTTCTTC. Encoded protein: CASSRIPFTSGRGYNEQFF.